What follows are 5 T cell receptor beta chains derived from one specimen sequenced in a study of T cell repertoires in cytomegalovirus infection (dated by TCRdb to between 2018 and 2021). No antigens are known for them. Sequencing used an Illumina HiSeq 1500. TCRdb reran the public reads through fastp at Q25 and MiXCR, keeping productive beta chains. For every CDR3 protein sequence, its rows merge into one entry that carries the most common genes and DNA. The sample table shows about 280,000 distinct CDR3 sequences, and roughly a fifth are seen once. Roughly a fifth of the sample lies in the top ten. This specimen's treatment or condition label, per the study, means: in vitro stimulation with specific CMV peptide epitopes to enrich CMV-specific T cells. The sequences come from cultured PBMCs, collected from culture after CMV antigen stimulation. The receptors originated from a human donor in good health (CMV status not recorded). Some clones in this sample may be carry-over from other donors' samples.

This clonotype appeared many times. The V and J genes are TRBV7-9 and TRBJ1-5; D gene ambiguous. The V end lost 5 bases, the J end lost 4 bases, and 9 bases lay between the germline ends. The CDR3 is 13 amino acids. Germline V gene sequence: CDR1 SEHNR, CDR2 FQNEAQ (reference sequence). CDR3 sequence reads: CASSIGGNQPQHF. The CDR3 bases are TGTGCCAGCAGCATTGGAGGAAATCAGCCCCAGCATTTT. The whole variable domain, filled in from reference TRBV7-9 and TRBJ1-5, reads DTGVSQNPRHKITKRGQNVTFRCDPISEHNRLYWYRQTLGQGPEFLTYFQNEAQLEKSRLLSDRFSAERPKGSFSTLEIQRTEQGDSAMYLCASSIGGNQPQHFGDGTRLSIL.

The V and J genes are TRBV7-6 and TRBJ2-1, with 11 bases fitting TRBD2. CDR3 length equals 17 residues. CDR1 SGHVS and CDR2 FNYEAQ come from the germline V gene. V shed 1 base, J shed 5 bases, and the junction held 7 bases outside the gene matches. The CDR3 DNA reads TGTGCCAGCAGCTTAGTTGGTCTAGCGGGAGGAGACAATGAGCAGTTCTTC. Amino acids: CASSLVGLAGGDNEQFF.

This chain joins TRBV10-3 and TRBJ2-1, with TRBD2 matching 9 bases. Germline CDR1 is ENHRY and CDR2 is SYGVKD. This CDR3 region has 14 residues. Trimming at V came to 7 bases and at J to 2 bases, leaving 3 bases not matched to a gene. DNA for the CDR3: TGTGCCATCACTAGCGGGATCCCCTACAATGAGCAGTTCTTC. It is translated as CAITSGIPYNEQFF.

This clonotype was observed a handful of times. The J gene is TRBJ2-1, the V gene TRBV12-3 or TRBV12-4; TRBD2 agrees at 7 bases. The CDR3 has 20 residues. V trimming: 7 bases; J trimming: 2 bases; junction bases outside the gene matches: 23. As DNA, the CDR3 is TGTGCCAGCAATCCCAGGGAGGGGCTAGTACGGTCCCCGGCCTACAATGAGCAGTTCTTC. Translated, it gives CASNPREGLVRSPAYNEQFF.

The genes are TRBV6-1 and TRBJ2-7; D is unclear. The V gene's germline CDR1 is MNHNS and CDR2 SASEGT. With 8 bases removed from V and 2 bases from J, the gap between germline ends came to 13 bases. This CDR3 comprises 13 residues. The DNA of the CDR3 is TGTGCCAGCTCGCGTTCGCTGGCCTACGAGCAGTACTTC. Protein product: CASSRSLAYEQYF.